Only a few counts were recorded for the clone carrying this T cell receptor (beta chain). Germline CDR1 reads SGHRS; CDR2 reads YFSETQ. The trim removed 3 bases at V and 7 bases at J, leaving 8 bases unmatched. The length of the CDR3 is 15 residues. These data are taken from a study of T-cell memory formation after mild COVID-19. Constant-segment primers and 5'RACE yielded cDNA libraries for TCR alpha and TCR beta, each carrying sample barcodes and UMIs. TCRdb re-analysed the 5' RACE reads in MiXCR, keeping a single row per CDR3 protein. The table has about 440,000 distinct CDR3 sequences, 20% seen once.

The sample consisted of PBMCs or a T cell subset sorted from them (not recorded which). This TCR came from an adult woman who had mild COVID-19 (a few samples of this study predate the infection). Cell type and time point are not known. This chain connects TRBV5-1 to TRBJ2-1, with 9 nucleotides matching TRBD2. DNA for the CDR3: TGCGCCAGCAGCTACGGAGGCGGGAGGGCGAATGAGCAGTTCTTC. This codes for CASSYGGGRANEQFF.